A single sample is the source of the 19 T cell receptor beta chains below, sequenced in a study of blood T cell repertoires in COVID-19. The protocol was immunoSEQ multiplex PCR, while the TCRdb copy is restricted to in-frame clones and leaves out a portion. The repertoire includes about 110,000 clones, roughly 84% of them detected once, and 6.5% to 10% sits in the top ten. Sequencing used peripheral blood. The receptors were gathered from a woman at least 80 years old with active or convalescent COVID-19.

The count of this clone is one. The chain recombines TRBV6-5 with TRBJ1-2; 9 bases agree with TRBD1. Germline values: CDR1 MNHEY, CDR2 SVGAGI. The CDR3 loop spans 13 amino acids. Losses at the gene ends were 5 bases for V and 7 bases for J; bases not matched to a gene: 5. CDR3 amino acids: CASSPGQGIGYTF. The CDR3 DNA sequence: TGTGCCAGCAGTCCGGGACAGGGAATTGGCTACACCTTC.

This clone was counted once. The chain couples TRBV7-2 to TRBJ2-1; 8 bases line up with TRBD2. J gave up 7 bases and V 2 bases, and 16 bases lay outside the gene matches. The CDR3 consists of 18 residues. CDR1 is SGHTA and CDR2 is FQGNSA in the germline V gene. This CDR3 is CASSLRSRSGSLGNEQFF. CDR3 DNA: TGTGCCAGCAGCTTAAGGTCCCGAAGCGGGAGTCTGGGGAATGAGCAGTTCTTC.

The chain has TRBV4-1 and TRBJ1-2; D unclear. CDR3 length equals 13 residues. Germline V lookup: CDR1 MGHRA, CDR2 YSYEKL. Trimming removed 0 bases from V and 8 bases from J, with 10 bases in between. The CDR3, as DNA: TGCGCCAGCAGCCAAGATTCCGCCCAGGGCTACACCTTC. Translation: CASSQDSAQGYTF.

The chain is built from TRBV6-5 and TRBJ1-3; D is possibly TRBD1 (6 bases). The germline V gene encodes CDR1 MNHEY and CDR2 SVGAGI. The CDR3 loop spans 15 amino acids. Trimming took off 5 bases at V and 0 bases at J, with 11 bases between the two ends. CDR3 DNA: TGTGCCAGCAGTCCGACAGGTTACTCTGGAAACACCATATATTTT. Its protein is CASSPTGYSGNTIYF.

The chain carries TRBV27 and TRBJ2-7, with 13 bases that match TRBD2. Germline V lookup: CDR1 MNHEY, CDR2 SMNVEV (reference sequence). With 7 bases clipped from V and 5 bases from J, the junction kept 8 bases outside the gene matches. The CDR3 extends over 15 amino acids. The CDR3 loop is CASNEPGLAGHEQYF. The CDR3 DNA reads as TGTGCCAGCAACGAGCCGGGACTAGCGGGACACGAGCAGTACTTC.

The chain carries TRBV3-1 (or the pseudogene TRBV3-2) and TRBJ2-4; 10 nucleotides match TRBD2. Per germline, CDR1 LGHDT and CDR2 YNNKEL (reference sequence). V was pared by 7 bases and J by 1 base, with 10 bases of the junction left unmatched. The CDR3 loop spans 17 amino acids. CDR3 sequence: CASTSQSGRAAKNIQYF. CDR3 coding DNA: TGTGCCAGCACCTCCCAGAGCGGGAGGGCCGCCAAAAACATTCAGTACTTC.

This chain joins TRBV4-1 and TRBJ2-2; a weak D match, TRBD2 (6 bases). The CDR3 is 15 amino acids. Germline V CDR1 and CDR2: MGHRA, YSYEKL. Deletions cut 4 bases from V and 9 bases from J, with 18 bases between. CDR3 DNA sequence: TGCGCCAGCAGCCCGGGGACTGATGATATCAGGGAGCTGTTTTTT. It yields the protein CASSPGTDDIRELFF.

V usage is TRBV3-1 (or the pseudogene TRBV3-2) and J usage is TRBJ1-5; D is undetermined. The CDR3 runs 13 residues. Germline lookup yields CDR1 LGHDT and CDR2 YNNKEL (reference sequence). V lost 4 bases and J lost 4, with 8 bases in between. For the CDR3, the DNA is TGTGCCAGCAGCCCGGCGGTTAATCAGCCCCAGCATTTT. Translating gives CASSPAVNQPQHF.

CDR3 sequence: CASSPPGTSYNEQFF. The CDR3 coding sequence is TGTGCCAGCAGCCCTCCGGGGACTAGCTACAATGAGCAGTTCTTC. The J gene is TRBJ2-1, the V gene TRBV5-6, with 8 bases fitting TRBD2. This CDR3 has 15 amino acids. Germline V lookup: CDR1 SGHDT, CDR2 YYEEEE. With 4 bases clipped from V and 3 bases from J, the junction kept 6 bases outside the gene matches.

The chain employs TRBV6-5 and TRBJ1-1; tentative D call: TRBD1 (6 bases). V lost 4 bases, J lost 0 bases, and 12 bases lay in between. The germline V gene encodes CDR1 MNHEY and CDR2 SVGAGI. The CDR3 loop spans 15 amino acids. Here the CDR3 DNA reads TGTGCCAGCAGTTCACAGGGCGTAATGAACACTGAAGCTTTCTTT. Its protein product is CASSSQGVMNTEAFF.

The gene calls are TRBV11-2 and TRBJ2-7; D ambiguous. Germline loops: CDR1 SGHAT, CDR2 FQNNGV. The CDR3 is 15 amino acids. Trimming cost V 6 bases and J 0 bases, with 15 bases left between them. CDR3 nucleotides: TGTGCCAGCAGTCTGTCGTGGCAGGTCTCCTACGAGCAGTACTTC. Protein product: CASSLSWQVSYEQYF.

The chain links TRBV9 to TRBJ1-1; 10 bases match TRBD1. Germline values: CDR1 SGDLS, CDR2 YYNGEE. CDR3 length equals 16 residues. Trimming at V came to 4 bases and at J to 3 bases, leaving 9 bases not matched to a gene. CDR3 nucleotides: TGTGCCAGCAGCAAGCAGGGACAGGGGTGGGACACTGAAGCTTTCTTT. Translated, it gives CASSKQGQGWDTEAFF.

V and J are TRBV7-9 and TRBJ1-1, with D possibly TRBD1 on 5 matching bases. This CDR3 is built from 13 residues. Germline-derived CDR1 and CDR2 are SEHNR and FQNEAQ (reference sequence). V was pared by 1 base and J by 4 bases, with 7 bases between. Written as DNA, the CDR3 is TGTGCCAGCAGCTTAGAAACAGGCACTGAAGCTTTCTTT. It translates to CASSLETGTEAFF.

The chain combines TRBV28 with TRBJ2-7; D is undetermined. The V end was cut by 6 bases, the J end by 0 bases, with 9 bases between. This CDR3 is 13 amino acids long. Germline CDR1 reads MDHEN; CDR2 reads SYDVKM. The CDR3 spells CASSLISSYEQYF. Here the CDR3 DNA reads TGTGCCAGCAGCCTTATCAGCTCCTACGAGCAGTACTTC.

This clone was counted between two and nine times. This rearrangement joins TRBV18 to TRBJ1-1; 12 nucleotides line up with TRBD1. Trimming at V came to 3 bases and at J to 4 bases, leaving 0 bases not matched to a gene. The CDR3 contains 14 residues. CDR1 is KGHSH, CDR2 LQKENI, per germline. The CDR3 DNA sequence: TGTGCCAGCTCACCGGGACAGGGGGCCACTGAAGCTTTCTTT. It codes for CASSPGQGATEAFF.

The V gene is TRBV7-9, the J gene TRBJ2-4, with D unresolved. CDR3 length: 14 amino acids. Germline lookup yields CDR1 SEHNR and CDR2 FQNEAQ (reference sequence). The V end lost 4 bases, the J end lost 0 bases, and 7 bases lay between the germline ends. The CDR3 nucleotides read TGTGCCAGCAGCTCCCTAGTAGCCAAAAACATTCAGTACTTC. Translation: CASSSLVAKNIQYF.

This chain connects TRBV6-5 to TRBJ1-3, with a possible D match to TRBD1 (5 bases). The CDR3 is 16 residues long. Trimming left V 0 bases short and J 4 bases short, with 13 bases between. Germline values: CDR1 MNHEY, CDR2 SVGAGI. The CDR3 DNA reads TGTGCCAGCAGTTACTCGCCCTGGGGGGAAGGAAACACCATATATTTT. It specifies CASSYSPWGEGNTIYF.

This sequence joins TRBV14 and TRBJ2-2; D gene uncertain. The V end lost 0 bases, the J end lost 9 bases, and 8 bases lay between the germline ends. Germline-derived CDR1 and CDR2 are SGHDN and FVKESK. CDR3 size: 13 residues. The CDR3 region has the DNA TGTGCCAGCAGCCAAGATCACTTCCGGGAGCTGTTTTTT. Its translation is CASSQDHFRELFF.

J is TRBJ2-1 and V is TRBV15; 9 bases agree with TRBD1. V dropped 4 bases and J dropped 5; count of bases not matched to a gene: 9. CDR1 LNHNV and CDR2 YYDKDF come from the germline V gene (reference sequence). The CDR3 is made up of 16 amino acids. CDR3 loop: CATSKFRDRAHNEQFF. In nucleotides, the CDR3 is TGTGCCACCAGCAAATTCCGGGACAGGGCGCACAATGAGCAGTTCTTC.